The clone carrying this T cell receptor beta chain was recorded only once. Germline-derived CDR1 and CDR2 are MRHNA and SNTAGT. The CDR3 is 14 residues long. The ends lost 3 bases at V and 5 bases at J; junction bases unmatched: 4. These data are taken from a study of blood T cell repertoires in COVID-19. Study-level background: Collection of acute and convalescent COVID-19 samples took place in the United States, Italy and Spain. The cDNA or gDNA used as material had been derived from T cells, B-cell-depleted T cells, or PBMCs.

Under the authors' procedure: How many nucleated cells were present was estimated from reference gene primer amplification. Measured with immunoSEQ multiplex PCR; TCRdb has only the in-frame clones, and not every one. V and J calls and clone size are those listed in that table; D and trimming were worked out from the DNA. The data show about 150,000 clones, 75% to 85% seen once. The chain combines TRBV6-4 with TRBJ2-3; 8 positions agree with TRBD2. Sequencing was done on a sample of peripheral blood. The TCR was taken from a man aged 60 to 75 with acute or convalescent COVID-19. CDR3 loop: CASSDSGIGDTQYF. The CDR3 bases are TGTGCCAGCAGTGATAGCGGGATAGGAGATACGCAGTATTTT.